The 7 T cell receptor beta chains below come from one sample, sequenced in a study of regulatory T cells in long-lasting Graves disease. Combining iRepertoire HTBI primers with Arm-PCR of CDR3 regions, the authors built TCR beta libraries. MiXCR was run by TCRdb on the multiplex PCR reads, yielding one entry per CDR3 protein. The sample records roughly 490,000 distinct CDR3 sequences, roughly 22% being singletons. Time point given: persistent/refractory GD, antithyroid drugs over 5 years with positive TRAb. Following extraction of RNA from PBMCs, that RNA was used to make the TCR library. The sample consisted of peripheral blood mononuclear cells (PBMCs), taken when the disease was refractory, from a patient treated with antithyroid drugs. These receptors all stem from a female donor with Graves disease.

The chain links TRBV5-6 to TRBJ2-2, with D possibly matching TRBD2 (5 bases). This CDR3 is 13 amino acids long. Trimming shortened V by 1 base and J by 7 bases, and 8 bases separated the two germline ends. CDR1 is SGHDT, CDR2 YYEEEE, per germline. The CDR3 loop is CASSLRRSGELFF. The CDR3 DNA sequence: TGTGCCAGCAGCTTGAGGAGGAGCGGGGAGCTGTTTTTT.

About this clonotype: One end of the junction does not line up with germline, which may come from a read error. The rearrangement joins TRBV25-1 to TRBJ1-1; TRBD1 aligns across 9 bases. The germline CDR1 and CDR2 sequences are MGHDK and SYGVNS. CDR3 length: 15 amino acids. The CDR3 reads CASRKGQGLNAEAFF. The CDR3, as DNA: TGTGCCAGCAGAAAAGGACAGGGGCTGAACGCTGAAGCTTTCTTT.

The genes are TRBV7-9 and TRBJ2-7; no firm D call. V gave up 1 base and J gave up 5 bases, with 12 bases separating them. The germline V gene has CDR1 SEHNR and CDR2 FQNEAQ (reference sequence). CDR3 size: 14 residues. The CDR3 protein is CASSLGAGRHEQYF. The CDR3 bases are TGTGCCAGCAGCTTAGGGGCAGGTAGGCACGAGCAGTACTTC.

A few counts support this clonotype. The V and J genes are TRBV12-3 or TRBV12-4 and TRBJ1-5; D is possibly TRBD1 (6 bases). The CDR3 is 14 amino acids. With 3 bases removed from V and 5 bases from J, the gap between germline ends came to 11 bases. CDR3 nucleotides: TGTGCCAGCAGTTTCGGGACACCTTATCAGCCCCAGCATTTT. The encoded protein is CASSFGTPYQPQHF.

The chain has TRBV6-9 and TRBJ2-1, with 10 bases lining up with TRBD2. The CDR3 spans 16 residues. The germline gives CDR1 MNHGY, CDR2 SVAAGI. V lost 3 bases and J lost 8; bases outside the gene matches: 10. The CDR3 reads CASSYSSSGRADEQFF. CDR3 nucleotides: TGTGCCAGCAGTTACTCTTCCAGCGGGAGGGCCGATGAGCAGTTCTTC.

This clonotype was seen many times. The rearrangement joins TRBV28 to TRBJ2-7; TRBD2 matches 8 bases. CDR1 and CDR2 (germline): MDHEN, SYDVKM. This CDR3 spans 17 amino acids. The V and J ends lost 4 bases and 0 bases, in that order; junction bases with no gene match: 11. The CDR3 region has the DNA TGTGCCAGCAGTTCCCCCAAGGAGCGGGGGAACTCCTACGAGCAGTACTTC. It specifies CASSSPKERGNSYEQYF.

This clonotype was recorded at least ten times. This sequence joins TRBV28 and TRBJ2-7; 11 positions agree with TRBD2. This CDR3 has 15 amino acids. V shed 7 bases, J shed 5 bases, and the junction held 10 bases outside the gene matches. In germline, CDR1 is MDHEN, CDR2 SYDVKM. This CDR3 reads CASNGGILAGDEQYF. Written as DNA, the CDR3 is TGTGCCAGCAATGGGGGAATACTAGCGGGAGACGAGCAGTACTTC.